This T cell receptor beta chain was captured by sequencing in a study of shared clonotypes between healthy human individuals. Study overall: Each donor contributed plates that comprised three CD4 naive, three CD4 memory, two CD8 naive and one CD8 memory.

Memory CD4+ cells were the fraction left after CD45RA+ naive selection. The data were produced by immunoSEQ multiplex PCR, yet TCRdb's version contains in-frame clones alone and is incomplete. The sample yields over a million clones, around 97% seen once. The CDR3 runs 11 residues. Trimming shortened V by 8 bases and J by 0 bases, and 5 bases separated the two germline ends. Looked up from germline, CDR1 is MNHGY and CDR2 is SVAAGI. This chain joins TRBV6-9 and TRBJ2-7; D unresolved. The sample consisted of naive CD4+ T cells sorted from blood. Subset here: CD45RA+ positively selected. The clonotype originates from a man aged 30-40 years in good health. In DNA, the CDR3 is TGTGCCAGCCATAACTCCTACGAGCAGTACTTC. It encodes CASHNSYEQYF.